The present T cell receptor (beta chain) was sequenced within a study of tissue-resident memory T cells in lung cancer (dated by TCRdb to between 2019 and 2020). About the investigation overall: TCR beta-chain sequencing compared paired tumor TRM and tumor non-TRM populations from 10 lung cancer patients. Here is what the overall study found, with its caveats: Compared with tumor non-TRM cells, tumor TRM cells had a significantly more restricted TCR repertoire, reflected in lower Shannon-Wiener and inverse Simpson diversity. On average, expanded clonotypes made up under 75% of tumor TRM repertoires, compared with 40% to 60% of tumor non-TRM repertoires.

Sorting of CD8+ T cells according to CD103 expression was performed on a BD FACSAria-II, with the sorted cells collected directly into ice-cold TRIzol LS reagent. Lung tumor tissue was collected fresh at the time of surgical resection. After Fc receptor blocking, fresh cells were stained for CD45, CD4, CD3, CD8A and CD103, and DAPI was used to tell live cells from dead cells. Total RNA was purified from sorted CD103+ and CD103- CD8+ T cells using a miRNeasy kit. Sorting of tumor-infiltrating CD8+ cytotoxic T cells by CD103 expression was used to split tissue-resident memory (TRM) cells from non-TRM cells. Patients with treatment-naive lung cancer were used as donors. Upon referral, patients with respiratory malignancies who were newly diagnosed and untreated were recruited prospectively. The listed sequencing device is Illumina MiSeq. TCR sequencing libraries incorporated unique molecular identifiers and were indexed with TruSeq single indexes. Concerning the study's data processing: TCR reads were mapped and error-corrected with MIGEC v1.2.7 and were then analyzed with VDJtools v1.1.7, with default settings applied for both tools. Repertoire diversity was quantified with Shannon-Wiener and inverse Simpson indices computed in VDJtools. A frequency threshold of at least three was used to define expanded TCRbeta clonotypes. Wilcoxon rank-sum tests across under twelve patients were used for the statistical comparisons of TCR diversity between tumor TRM and non-TRM populations. TCRdb reprocessing: public reads trimmed at Q25 with fastp, clones called with MiXCR, in-frame beta chains kept. Entries that share a CDR3 protein sequence are merged under the most common genes and DNA. These V and J calls derive from TCRdb rather than the authors' analysis. The sample has nearly 200 distinct CDR3 sequences on record, 8.8% of them singletons. Around 40% of the sample is held by the ten biggest clonotypes.

In the germline V gene, CDR1 corresponds to SGHAT and CDR2 to FQNNGV. Including cysteine and phenylalanine, the CDR3 has 15 amino acids. Only CDR3 DNA is held: 45 bases, read in frame from base 1. Comment on this clonotype: It has no known antigen specificity. Given a much more abundant clone one base away, this may be a read error.

Input material: CD103- CD8+ T cells from lung tumor tissue. The meaning of the sample's cell subset or site label: non-TRM CD8+ CTLs. Rearrangement joined TRBV11-2 to TRBJ2-3, with the D call perhaps TRBD1 or TRBD2, each one matching 5 bases. The clonotype comes from a human donor with treatment-naive lung cancer (subtype not recorded). CDR3 sequence: CACSLIPGATDTQYF. The nucleotide sequence is given as TGTGCCTGCAGCCTGATCCCCGGGGCCACAGATACGCAGTATTTT.